The following is a T cell receptor beta chain sequence with its context. This record comes from a study of blood T cell repertoires in COVID-19. How the authors handled the data: By means of reference gene primer amplification, nucleated cell counts were estimated. Sequencing was performed with immunoSEQ multiplex PCR; in TCRdb, only in-frame clones are kept and a portion is missing. V, J and clone size are taken as reported in that table, and D and trimming were inferred from the DNA itself. The sample consists of about 220,000 clones, over 65% of them appearing once. Cohort 3 donors counted as recovered after two negative PCRs, clearance, or resolved symptoms. This clonotype was obtained from a woman between 55 and 75 years old who had recovered from COVID-19. Sequencing was performed on PBMCs or T cells enriched from blood (not recorded which).

CDR3 coding DNA: TGTGCCAGCAGCTTCTCGGACGGCCAGGGACCCCAGCATTTT. This codes for CASSFSDGQGPQHF. The chain is built from TRBV7-9 and TRBJ1-5; weak D call: TRBD1 (5 bases). The germline V and J ends were trimmed by 3 bases and 10 bases, with 16 bases remaining between them. The V gene's germline CDR1 is SEHNR and CDR2 FQNEAQ (reference sequence). The CDR3 is 14 residues long.